One and the same sample provided the 32 T cell receptor beta chains below, sequenced in a study of control samples from healthy donors and cancer patients (TCRdb year 2020). The library came from the immunoSEQ multiplex PCR assay. The clones in this table, taken by TCRdb from immuneACCESS, are in-frame only. Not every clone is retained; where verified, under half of the shortfall comes from an unresolved V gene, and the cause of the rest is unknown. Within this sample are about 86,000 clones, with just over 90% of them counted one time only. Of the sample, over 1.3% falls within the top ten clones. The sequenced material came from blood. Receptor source: a woman between 25 and 40 years old in good health.

The gene calls are TRBV7-3 and TRBJ2-1, with D possibly TRBD2 on 6 matching bases. Germline CDR1 SGHTA, CDR2 FQGTGA. The CDR3 spans 16 residues. V was cut by 2 bases and J by 7 bases, with 18 bases left in between. CDR3 sequence reads: CASSLQSGEVGNEQFF. The CDR3 DNA reads TGTGCCAGCAGCTTACAGTCGGGAGAGGTTGGAAATGAGCAGTTCTTC.

J is TRBJ1-5 and V is TRBV2; 9 bases are shared with TRBD1. Germline V gene sequence: CDR1 SNHLY, CDR2 FYNNEI. The CDR3 loop spans 14 amino acids. The V and J ends lost 9 bases and 5 bases, in that order; junction bases with no gene match: 8. CDR3 residues: CASCLGQGYQPQHF. The CDR3 DNA follows: TGTGCCAGTTGCTTGGGACAGGGATATCAGCCCCAGCATTTT.

The V gene is TRBV5-6, the J gene TRBJ2-5; TRBD1 agrees at 8 bases. Germline trimming cut 2 bases from V and 2 bases from J; bases unmatched to any gene: 2. The CDR3 is 14 amino acids. Germline-derived CDR1 and CDR2 are SGHDT and YYEEEE. CDR3 coding DNA: TGTGCCAGCAGCTTTGGGACAGGTCAAGAGACCCAGTACTTC. As protein: CASSFGTGQETQYF.

The CDR3 loop reads CASSSQGPEAFF. The CDR3 bases are TGTGCCAGCAGCTCACAGGGTCCTGAAGCTTTCTTT. The J gene is TRBJ1-1, the V gene TRBV5-6; D possibly corresponds to TRBD1 (6 bases). The CDR3 totals 12 residues. Germline CDR1 reads SGHDT; CDR2 reads YYEEEE. Between the trimmed V and J ends, which lost 3 bases and 6 bases, there was a span of 9 bases.

This chain joins TRBV11-2 and TRBJ1-1; D perhaps matches TRBD1 (5 bases). V was cut by 4 bases and J by 0 bases, with 12 bases left in between. The length of the CDR3 is 15 residues. The germline gives CDR1 SGHAT, CDR2 FQNNGV. The DNA for the CDR3 is TGTGCCAGCAGCTCAACAGGAAACATGAACACTGAAGCTTTCTTT. It is translated as CASSSTGNMNTEAFF. The entire variable domain, with the rest obtained from reference TRBV11-2 and TRBJ1-1, is as follows: EAGVAQSPRYKIIEKRQSVAFWCNPISGHATLYWYQQILGQGPKLLIQFQNNGVVDDSQLPKDRFSAERLKGVDSTLKIQPAKLEDSAVYLCASSSTGNMNTEAFFGQGTRLTVV.

V gene TRBV3-1 (or the pseudogene TRBV3-2) combines with J gene TRBJ1-1, with D possibly being TRBD1 (5 bases). CDR3 length: 15 residues. The V end lost 0 bases, the J end lost 0 bases, and 8 bases lay between the germline ends. The germline V gene encodes CDR1 LGHDT and CDR2 YNNKEL (reference sequence). CDR3 sequence: CASSQDGGVNTEAFF. CDR3 in DNA: TGTGCCAGCAGCCAAGATGGGGGGGTGAACACTGAAGCTTTCTTT.

The rearrangement joins TRBV11-2 to TRBJ1-3, with D unresolved. Deletions cut 4 bases from V and 0 bases from J, with 10 bases between. Germline CDR1 reads SGHAT; CDR2 reads FQNNGV. The length of the CDR3 is 15 residues. CDR3 in amino acids: CASSSRGISGNTIYF. In DNA form, the CDR3 reads TGTGCCAGCAGCTCCAGAGGGATCTCTGGAAACACCATATATTTT.

In DNA form, the CDR3 reads TGTGCCACTGGCGGGGACAATGAAAAACTGTTTTTT. Translating it yields CATGGDNEKLFF. The chain has TRBV10-3 and TRBJ1-4; the D gene is possibly TRBD1 (5 bases). This CDR3 spans 12 amino acids. Germline assignment: CDR1 ENHRY and CDR2 SYGVKD. V lost 10 bases and J 5 bases, leaving 11 bases between the germline ends.

As concerns this clone: A junction end diverges from the germline sequence, so it may reflect a read error. This CDR3 reads CAGSFPKGGANYGYTF. The CDR3 DNA is TGTGCCGGCAGCTTTCCTAAAGGGGGGGCTAACTATGGCTACACCTTC. The chain links TRBV7-9 to TRBJ1-2; perhaps TRBD1 as D (6 bases). Germline values: CDR1 SEHNR, CDR2 FQNEAQ (reference sequence). CDR3 length equals 16 residues.

This rearrangement joins TRBV10-3 to TRBJ1-1; D possibly corresponds to TRBD1 (5 bases). Trimming shortened V by 7 bases and J by 2 bases, and 11 bases separated the two germline ends. CDR3 length: 13 residues. CDR1 and CDR2 from the germline V gene are ENHRY and SYGVKD. The CDR3 DNA is TGTGCCATCAAGAACGGGGCAAACACTGAAGCTTTCTTT. Translation gives CAIKNGANTEAFF.

This sequence joins TRBV13 and TRBJ1-5, with 9 bases that match TRBD1. The CDR3 length is 17 residues. The J segment lost 3 bases and the V segment lost 3 bases, leaving 9 bases of the junction unmatched. Germline V gene data show CDR1 as PRHDT and CDR2 as FYEKMQ (reference sequence). In DNA form, the CDR3 reads TGTGCCAGCAGCTTTCCGGGACAGGGAACCCACAATCAGCCCCAGCATTTT. Translating it yields CASSFPGQGTHNQPQHF.

This clone was seen only a few times. The chain has TRBV7-9 and TRBJ1-3, with D unclear. V lost 2 bases to trimming and J lost 0 bases, with 5 bases between them. Germline CDR1 is SEHNR and CDR2 is FQNEAQ (reference sequence). The CDR3 consists of 14 residues. The CDR3 protein is CASSLQVSGNTIYF. CDR3 DNA: TGTGCCAGCAGCTTACAGGTCTCTGGAAACACCATATATTTT.

J is TRBJ2-1 and V is TRBV28, with 12 bases identical to TRBD2. Trimming cost V 6 bases and J 7 bases; bases outside gene matches: 4. Germline V gene data show CDR1 as MDHEN and CDR2 as SYDVKM. This CDR3 has 14 residues. In DNA, the CDR3 is TGTGCCAGCAGCCGAGGGACTAGCGGGAATGAGCAGTTCTTC. Translation gives CASSRGTSGNEQFF.

This chain links TRBV7-9 with TRBJ2-5; possible D gene TRBD2, 5 bases. Trimming removed 5 bases at V and 4 bases at J, with 11 bases between. The CDR3 loop spans 13 amino acids. Germline V gene data show CDR1 as SEHNR and CDR2 as FQNEAQ (reference sequence). Here the CDR3 reads CASSRGGLETQYF. Here the CDR3 DNA reads TGTGCCAGCAGCAGAGGCGGGTTAGAGACCCAGTACTTC.

The V call is TRBV4-2, the J call TRBJ2-7, with TRBD1 as a possible D gene (5 bases). Germline V CDR1 and CDR2: LGHNA, YNFKEQ. This CDR3 spans 17 amino acids. V was trimmed by 3 bases and J by 2 bases, leaving 20 bases between them. The CDR3 DNA is TGTGCCAGCAGCCATGTTGACTCGAAGGGGTTCACCTACGAGCAGTACTTC. Its translation is CASSHVDSKGFTYEQYF.

The chain uses TRBV3-1 (or the pseudogene TRBV3-2) and TRBJ2-5; 7 nucleotides agree with TRBD2. The CDR3 has 15 amino acids. In germline, CDR1 is LGHDT, CDR2 YNNKEL (reference sequence). With V trimmed by 0 bases and J by 5 bases, 6 bases remained unmatched. CDR3 loop: CASSQDGRGWETQYF. The DNA for the CDR3 is TGTGCCAGCAGCCAAGATGGGAGGGGCTGGGAGACCCAGTACTTC.

The rearrangement links TRBV5-6 to TRBJ1-2; D call uncertain. The germline gives CDR1 SGHDT, CDR2 YYEEEE. With 7 bases removed from V and 3 bases from J, the gap between germline ends came to 22 bases. The CDR3 sequence is 16 residues long. The CDR3 spells CASATTLDLKDYGYTF. The DNA of the CDR3 is TGTGCCAGCGCGACCACCCTGGACTTAAAGGACTATGGCTACACCTTC.

The chain has TRBV27 and TRBJ2-7; TRBD1 agrees at 7 bases. The CDR3 has 14 residues. Germline-derived CDR1 and CDR2 are MNHEY and SMNVEV (reference sequence). The V gene end was trimmed by 5 bases and the J gene end by 4 bases; junction bases not matched to a gene: 8. CDR3 amino acids: CASSPRDSFYEQYF. In DNA form, the CDR3 reads TGTGCCAGCAGTCCCAGGGACAGCTTTTACGAGCAGTACTTC.

This chain links TRBV6-5 with TRBJ2-1; either TRBD1 or TRBD2 may fit D (5 bases each). The ends were cut back, 8 bases at V and 10 bases at J, with 21 bases in the middle. Germline values: CDR1 MNHEY, CDR2 SVGAGI. The CDR3 sequence is 14 residues long. The CDR3 sequence is CASSGARPPGEQFF. CDR3 sequence (DNA): TGTGCCAGCTCCGGGGCCAGGCCGCCTGGAGAGCAGTTCTTC.

This rearrangement joins TRBV5-4 to TRBJ1-6, with a possible D match to TRBD1 (5 bases). Trimming took 3 bases from V and 5 from J, leaving 9 bases between them. Germline V gene sequence: CDR1 SGHNT, CDR2 YYREEE (reference sequence). This CDR3 has 14 amino acids. Written as DNA, the CDR3 is TGTGCCAGCAGCTCCCAGGGCAATAATTCACCCCTCCACTTT. The encoded protein is CASSSQGNNSPLHF. The full variable domain, completed using reference TRBV5-4 and TRBJ1-6, is ETGVTQSPTHLIKTRGQQVTLRCSSQSGHNTVSWYQQALGQGPQFIFQYYREEENGRGNFPPRFSGLQFPNYSSELNVNALELDDSALYLCASSSQGNNSPLHFGNGTRLTVT.

The chain combines TRBV7-8 with TRBJ2-1; 7 nucleotides match TRBD2. Trimming took 6 bases from V and 4 from J; bases not matched to a gene: 12. CDR1 SGHVS and CDR2 FQNEAQ come from the germline V gene. This CDR3 is 16 amino acids long. CDR3 amino acids: CASRPDWTSPYNEQFF. The CDR3 bases are TGTGCCAGCAGACCTGACTGGACTAGTCCTTACAATGAGCAGTTCTTC.

V gene TRBV5-1 combines with J gene TRBJ1-1; D unclear. Germline V gene data show CDR1 as SGHRS and CDR2 as YFSETQ. This CDR3 has 14 amino acids. The germline V and J ends were trimmed by 0 bases and 1 base, with 7 bases remaining between them. The CDR3, as DNA: TGCGCCAGCAGCTTGGGGGCACAGAACACTGAAGCTTTCTTT. Translation gives CASSLGAQNTEAFF.

This sequence joins TRBV7-6 and TRBJ2-1; 14 nucleotides match TRBD2. The germline CDR1 and CDR2 sequences are SGHVS and FNYEAQ. The length of the CDR3 is 15 residues. V lost 3 bases, J lost 10 bases, and 5 bases stayed unmatched. The CDR3 here is CASSFGTSGSPEQFF. CDR3 nucleotides: TGTGCCAGCAGCTTCGGGACTAGCGGGAGTCCCGAGCAGTTCTTC.

The chain combines TRBV12-3 or TRBV12-4 with TRBJ2-7, with D possibly TRBD1 on 6 matching bases. The CDR3 contains 13 residues. The V and J ends lost 6 bases and 3 bases respectively, with 12 bases between them. The CDR3 DNA sequence: TGTGCCAGCAGCGGGGACAAGAGCTACGAGCAGTACTTC. Its protein product is CASSGDKSYEQYF.

This chain links TRBV7-9 with TRBJ1-5, with a possible D match to TRBD1 (6 bases). The length of the CDR3 is 15 residues. Germline CDR1 is SEHNR and CDR2 is FQNEAQ (reference sequence). Trimming took off 4 bases at V and 2 bases at J, with 12 bases between the two ends. CDR3 in DNA: TGTGCCAGCAGCTCTGAGACAGGTGGCAATCAGCCCCAGCATTTT. Protein sequence: CASSSETGGNQPQHF.

This chain uses TRBV9 with TRBJ1-4; a possible D gene is TRBD1 (5 bases). CDR3 size: 14 residues. Trimming stripped 4 bases from V and 6 bases from J, with 13 bases between. Germline loops: CDR1 SGDLS, CDR2 YYNGEE. The CDR3 nucleotides read TGTGCCAGCAGCATACAGGCAAATGATGAAAAACTGTTTTTT. Its protein product is CASSIQANDEKLFF.

The chain combines TRBV2 with TRBJ1-1, with D maybe TRBD1 (5 bases). The CDR3 runs to 14 residues. The germline gives CDR1 SNHLY, CDR2 FYNNEI. V gave up 4 bases and J gave up 1 base, with 10 bases separating them. The CDR3 region has the DNA TGTGCCAGCAGTGGGGACCCCAAGAACACTGAAGCTTTCTTT. Its translation is CASSGDPKNTEAFF.

The V call is TRBV10-3, the J call TRBJ2-2; no clear D. CDR3 size: 15 residues. Germline assignment: CDR1 ENHRY and CDR2 SYGVKD. The V gene lost 4 bases and the J gene lost 5 bases, with 14 bases spanning the gap. CDR3 coding DNA: TGTGCCATCAGTGGTTACCCCGGTAGGACCGGGGAGCTGTTTTTT. This codes for CAISGYPGRTGELFF.

V usage is TRBV2 and J usage is TRBJ1-2; D is unresolved. CDR3 length equals 13 residues. Germline values: CDR1 SNHLY, CDR2 FYNNEI. Trimming removed 0 bases from V and 8 bases from J, with 10 bases in between. Here the CDR3 DNA reads TGTGCCAGCAGTGAAGCGTCGCGTCGAGGCTACACCTTC. Amino acid sequence: CASSEASRRGYTF.

The chain is built from TRBV11-3 and TRBJ1-2, with D possibly matching TRBD1 (6 bases). The CDR3 is 14 residues long. With 5 bases removed from V and 0 bases from J, the gap between germline ends came to 10 bases. Germline V gene sequence: CDR1 SGHNT, CDR2 YENEEA. The CDR3 DNA sequence: TGTGCCAGCAGCGTTGACAGGACTAACTATGGCTACACCTTC. Translating gives CASSVDRTNYGYTF.

CDR3 loop: CATRISMAGNQPQHF. In DNA, the CDR3 is TGTGCCACCAGGATAAGTATGGCAGGCAATCAGCCCCAGCATTTT. V is TRBV15 and J is TRBJ1-5, with D unclear. V was cut by 6 bases and J by 2 bases, with 14 bases left in between. Germline V gene lookup returns CDR1 LNHNV and CDR2 YYDKDF (reference sequence). This CDR3 contains 15 residues.

The rearrangement uses TRBV7-9 and TRBJ1-4; TRBD1 aligns across 10 bases. Germline V gene data show CDR1 as SEHNR and CDR2 as FQNEAQ (reference sequence). V was clipped by 3 bases and J by 8 bases; unmatched bases: 3. CDR3 length equals 14 residues. The CDR3 DNA reads as TGTGCCAGCAGCTTGGGACAGGGGTCCGAAAAACTGTTTTTT. Protein: CASSLGQGSEKLFF.